These 10 T cell receptor beta chains originate from one sample sequenced in a study of beta chain features in type 1 diabetes. Sequencing targeted expressed TCRB transcripts, as all isolated RNA had been reverse transcribed. The repertoire was sequenced with immunoSEQ multiplex PCR; TCRdb's copy has only in-frame clones and lacks some. The profile shows 500,000 to 700,000 clones, roughly a sixth of them singletons. The specimen sequenced was naive CD4+ T cells from blood. These receptors were obtained from a man younger than 35 in good health.

In its sample, this clone was seen a few times. The chain uses TRBV15 and TRBJ1-3; D is possibly TRBD1 (5 bases). Germline lookup yields CDR1 LNHNV and CDR2 YYDKDF (reference sequence). V was cut by 0 bases and J by 0 bases, with 12 bases left in between. CDR3 length: 17 residues. As DNA, the CDR3 is TGTGCCACCAGCAGAGATATTAGGGGTTACTCTGGAAACACCATATATTTT. Its translation is CATSRDIRGYSGNTIYF.

In the case of this clone: This sample also contains other DNA sequences that code for the same CDR3. The V and J genes are TRBV7-9 and TRBJ1-2; the D is unclear. Trimming took 1 base from V and 4 from J, leaving 7 bases between them. CDR1 is SEHNR, CDR2 FQNEAQ, per germline (reference sequence). The CDR3 totals 13 residues. The CDR3 reads CASSLEGIYGYTF. The CDR3 coding sequence is TGTGCCAGCAGCTTAGAAGGGATCTATGGCTACACCTTC.

The genes are TRBV11-2 and TRBJ2-5, with no clear D. The CDR3 contains 11 residues. Germline loops: CDR1 SGHAT, CDR2 FQNNGV. V was cut by 6 bases and J by 4 bases, with 6 bases left in between. The CDR3 nucleotides are TGTGCCAGCAGTCGGTTAGAGACCCAGTACTTC. It codes for CASSRLETQYF.

This chain uses TRBV6-5 with TRBJ2-7; D uncertain. Germline loops: CDR1 MNHEY, CDR2 SVGAGI. V gave up 6 bases and J gave up 3 bases, with 18 bases separating them. The CDR3 length is 15 residues. The CDR3 DNA follows: TGTGCCAGCAGAGAACACCTCGTTGCAGTCTACGAGCAGTACTTC. Translated: CASREHLVAVYEQYF.

The rearrangement links TRBV7-2 to TRBJ2-2, with D possibly TRBD2 on 6 matching bases. The germline V and J ends were trimmed by 8 bases and 7 bases, with 23 bases remaining between them. This CDR3 spans 16 amino acids. CDR1 and CDR2 (germline): SGHTA, FQGNSA. Written as DNA, the CDR3 is TGTGCCAGCGACCGGCGGGGACGGACGAATCACGGGGAGCTGTTTTTT. Amino acids: CASDRRGRTNHGELFF.

This clone was recorded a few times. This chain links TRBV7-2 with TRBJ2-1, with 9 bases that match TRBD2. The V gene's germline CDR1 is SGHTA and CDR2 FQGNSA. V lost 5 bases, J lost 10 bases, and 12 bases stayed unmatched. This CDR3 comprises 15 residues. The CDR3 protein is CASSPRGLALGEQFF. In DNA, the CDR3 is TGTGCCAGCAGCCCTAGGGGACTAGCACTAGGGGAGCAGTTCTTC.

This clone was detected a few times. The gene calls are TRBV7-3 and TRBJ2-1, with D possibly TRBD2 on 6 matching bases. This CDR3 region has 11 residues. The V and J ends lost 8 bases and 7 bases respectively, with 9 bases between them. Per the germline V gene, CDR1 is SGHTA and CDR2 is FQGTGA. The chain's CDR3 is CASGAGNEQFF. The CDR3 coding sequence is TGTGCCAGCGGCGCGGGAAATGAGCAGTTCTTC.

This clone was counted only a few times. At one end the junction does not follow the germline gene, possibly because of a read error. The chain has TRBV2 and TRBJ1-5, with TRBD1 identical over 7 bases. The CDR3 length is 15 residues. CDR1 is SNHLY and CDR2 is FYNNEI in the germline V gene. For the CDR3, the DNA is TGTGCCAGCAGCGAAGACAGGGTCTTATCTCAGCCCCAGCATTTT. Protein: CASSEDRVLSQPQHF. Drawing the rest from reference TRBV2 and TRBJ1-5, the complete variable domain is EPEVTQTPSHQVTQMGQEVILRCVPISNHLYFYWYRQILGQKVEFLVSFYNNEISEKSEIFDDQFSVERPDGSNFTLKIRSTKLEDSAMYFCASSEDRVLSQPQHFGDGTRLSIL.

This clone came up a few times. The gene calls are TRBV18 and TRBJ2-4; unclear D gene. The CDR3 totals 15 residues. V dropped 4 bases and J dropped 0 bases, with 10 bases sitting between them. Per germline, CDR1 KGHSH and CDR2 LQKENI. The CDR3 reads CASSLPGLAKNIQYF. DNA for the CDR3: TGTGCCAGCTCACTCCCGGGCCTAGCCAAAAACATTCAGTACTTC.

This clone was seen more than once but under ten times. Different DNA sequences within this sample yield the same CDR3. This chain links TRBV9 with TRBJ1-1; no clear D. CDR1 SGDLS and CDR2 YYNGEE come from the germline V gene. Trimming shortened V by 0 bases and J by 1 base, and 4 bases separated the two germline ends. This CDR3 is 13 amino acids long. The CDR3 reads CASSVVRNTEAFF. In nucleotides, the CDR3 is TGTGCCAGCAGCGTAGTCCGGAACACTGAAGCTTTCTTT.